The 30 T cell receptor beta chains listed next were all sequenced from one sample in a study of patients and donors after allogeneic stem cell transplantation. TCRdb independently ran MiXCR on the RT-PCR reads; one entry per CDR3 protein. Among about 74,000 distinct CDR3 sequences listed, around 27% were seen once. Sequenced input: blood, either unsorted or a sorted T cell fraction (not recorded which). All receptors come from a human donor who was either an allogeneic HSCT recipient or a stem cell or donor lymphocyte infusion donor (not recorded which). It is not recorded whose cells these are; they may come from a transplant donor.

The CDR3, as DNA: TGTGCCAGCAGCTTCTCAGGGTCTGGAAACACCATATATTTT. It encodes CASSFSGSGNTIYF. The chain uses TRBV7-2 and TRBJ1-3; D is perhaps TRBD1 (5 bases). Germline-derived CDR1 and CDR2 are SGHTA and FQGNSA. CDR3 length: 14 amino acids. Trimming pared 3 bases from V and 1 base from J, leaving 7 bases between.

The CDR3 DNA follows: TGTGCCAGCAGCTTAGCAGGGACAGATACGCAGTATTTT. This codes for CASSLAGTDTQYF. This chain joins TRBV3-1 and TRBJ2-3; D perhaps matches TRBD1 (5 bases). The CDR3 has 13 amino acids. Trimming removed 5 bases from V and 3 bases from J, with 9 bases in between. Looked up from germline, CDR1 is LGHDT and CDR2 is YNNKEL (reference sequence).

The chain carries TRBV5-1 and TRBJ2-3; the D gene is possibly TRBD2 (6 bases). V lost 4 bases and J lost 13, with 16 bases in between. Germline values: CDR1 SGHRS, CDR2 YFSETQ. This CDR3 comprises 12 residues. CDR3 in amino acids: CASSPGGYPKYF. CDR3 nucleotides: TGCGCCAGCAGCCCCGGGGGTTACCCGAAGTATTTT. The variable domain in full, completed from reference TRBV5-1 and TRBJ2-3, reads KAGVTQTPRYLIKTRGQQVTLSCSPISGHRSVSWYQQTPGQGLQFLFEYFSETQRNKGNFPGRFSGRQFSNSRSEMNVSTLELGDSALYLCASSPGGYPKYFGPGTRLTVL.

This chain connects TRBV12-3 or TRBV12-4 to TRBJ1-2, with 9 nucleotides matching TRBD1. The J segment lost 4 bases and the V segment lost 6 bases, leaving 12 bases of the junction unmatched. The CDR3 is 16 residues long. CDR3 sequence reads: CASSQTGTGFSYGYTF. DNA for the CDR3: TGTGCCAGCAGCCAGACCGGGACAGGGTTCTCCTATGGCTACACCTTC.

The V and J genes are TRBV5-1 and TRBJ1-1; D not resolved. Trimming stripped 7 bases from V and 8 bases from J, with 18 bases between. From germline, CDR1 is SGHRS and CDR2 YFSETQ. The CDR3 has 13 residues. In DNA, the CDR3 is TGCGCCAGCGGCCCTCATCCCACGGGGGAAGCTTTCTTT. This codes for CASGPHPTGEAFF.

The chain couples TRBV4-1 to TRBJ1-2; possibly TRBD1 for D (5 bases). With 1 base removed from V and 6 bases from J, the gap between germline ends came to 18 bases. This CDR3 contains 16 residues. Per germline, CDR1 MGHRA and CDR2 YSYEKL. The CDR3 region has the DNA TGCGCCAGCAGCCAAGCGTCAGGGAATCTCATCGATGGCTACACCTTC. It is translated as CASSQASGNLIDGYTF.

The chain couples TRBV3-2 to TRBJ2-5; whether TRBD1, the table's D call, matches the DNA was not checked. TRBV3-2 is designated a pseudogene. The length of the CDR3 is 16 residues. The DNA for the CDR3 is TGTGCCAGCAGCCAGCCCCGGGACAACGGGGGTTGGACCCAGTACTTC. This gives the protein CASSQPRDNGGWTQYF.

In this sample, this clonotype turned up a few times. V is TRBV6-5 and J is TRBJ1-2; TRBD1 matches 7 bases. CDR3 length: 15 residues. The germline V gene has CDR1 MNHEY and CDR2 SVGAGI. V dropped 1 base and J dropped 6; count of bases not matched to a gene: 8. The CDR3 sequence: CASSYWTGLGNGYTF. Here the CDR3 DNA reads TGTGCCAGCAGTTACTGGACAGGACTGGGGAATGGCTACACCTTC.

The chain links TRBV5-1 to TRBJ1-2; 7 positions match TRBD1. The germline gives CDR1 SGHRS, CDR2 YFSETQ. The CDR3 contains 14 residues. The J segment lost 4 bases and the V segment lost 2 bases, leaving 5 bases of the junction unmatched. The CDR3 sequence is CASSFSGTAYGYTF. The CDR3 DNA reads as TGCGCCAGCAGCTTTTCCGGGACAGCCTATGGCTACACCTTC. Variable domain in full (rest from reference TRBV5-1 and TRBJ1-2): KAGVTQTPRYLIKTRGQQVTLSCSPISGHRSVSWYQQTPGQGLQFLFEYFSETQRNKGNFPGRFSGRQFSNSRSEMNVSTLELGDSALYLCASSFSGTAYGYTFGSGTRLTVV.

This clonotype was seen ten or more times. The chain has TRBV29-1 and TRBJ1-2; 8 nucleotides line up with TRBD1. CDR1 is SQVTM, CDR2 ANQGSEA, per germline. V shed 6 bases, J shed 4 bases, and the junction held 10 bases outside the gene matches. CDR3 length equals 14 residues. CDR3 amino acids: CSVQKTGAFYGYTF. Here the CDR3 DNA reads TGCAGCGTCCAAAAGACAGGGGCTTTCTATGGCTACACCTTC.

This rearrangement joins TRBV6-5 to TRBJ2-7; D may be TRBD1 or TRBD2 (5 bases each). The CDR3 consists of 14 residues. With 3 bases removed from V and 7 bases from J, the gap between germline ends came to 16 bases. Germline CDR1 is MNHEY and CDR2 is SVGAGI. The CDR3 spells CASSYQGTVQEQYF. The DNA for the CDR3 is TGTGCCAGCAGTTATCAAGGGACGGTTCAAGAGCAGTACTTC.

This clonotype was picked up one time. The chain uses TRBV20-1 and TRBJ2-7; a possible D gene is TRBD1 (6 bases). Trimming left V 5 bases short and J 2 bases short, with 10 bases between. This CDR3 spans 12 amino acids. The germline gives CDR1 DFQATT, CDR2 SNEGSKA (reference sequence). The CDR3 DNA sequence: TGCAGTGCTCGTCCAGGGGCCTACGAGCAGTACTTC. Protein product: CSARPGAYEQYF.

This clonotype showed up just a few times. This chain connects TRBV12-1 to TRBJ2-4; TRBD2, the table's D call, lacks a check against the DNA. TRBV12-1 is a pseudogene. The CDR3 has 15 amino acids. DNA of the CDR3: TGTGCCAGCAGCTTTGTACTAGCGGGGAAAAACATTCAGTACTTC. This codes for CASSFVLAGKNIQYF.

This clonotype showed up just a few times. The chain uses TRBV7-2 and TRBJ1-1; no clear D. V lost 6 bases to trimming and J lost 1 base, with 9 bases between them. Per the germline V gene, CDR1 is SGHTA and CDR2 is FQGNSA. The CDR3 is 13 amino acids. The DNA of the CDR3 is TGTGCCAGCAGTCCTGCCGCGAACACTGAAGCTTTCTTT. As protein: CASSPAANTEAFF.

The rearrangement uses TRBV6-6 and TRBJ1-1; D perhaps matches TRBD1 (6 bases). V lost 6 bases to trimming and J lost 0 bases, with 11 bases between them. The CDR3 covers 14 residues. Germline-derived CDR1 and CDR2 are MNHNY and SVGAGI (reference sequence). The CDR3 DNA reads TGTGCCAGCAGGAGGGGGGGAATGAACACTGAAGCTTTCTTT. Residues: CASRRGGMNTEAFF.

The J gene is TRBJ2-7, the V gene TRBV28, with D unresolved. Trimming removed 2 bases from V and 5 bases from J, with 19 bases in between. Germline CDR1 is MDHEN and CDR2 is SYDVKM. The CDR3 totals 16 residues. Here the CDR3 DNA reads TGTGCCAGCAGTTTAATCGGACGGATTTCGGTTGACGAGCAGTACTTC. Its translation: CASSLIGRISVDEQYF. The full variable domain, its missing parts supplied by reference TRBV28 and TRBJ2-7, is DVKVTQSSRYLVKRTGEKVFLECVQDMDHENMFWYRQDPGLGLRLIYFSYDVKMKEKGDIPEGYSVSREKKERFSLILESASTNQTSMYLCASSLIGRISVDEQYFGPGTRLTVT.

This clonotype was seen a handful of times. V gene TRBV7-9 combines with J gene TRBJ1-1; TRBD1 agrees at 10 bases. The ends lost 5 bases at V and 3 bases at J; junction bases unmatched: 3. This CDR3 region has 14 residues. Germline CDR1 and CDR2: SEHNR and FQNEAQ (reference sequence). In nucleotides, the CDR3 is TGTGCCAGCAGCAGGACAGGGGGGGACACTGAAGCTTTCTTT. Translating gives CASSRTGGDTEAFF.

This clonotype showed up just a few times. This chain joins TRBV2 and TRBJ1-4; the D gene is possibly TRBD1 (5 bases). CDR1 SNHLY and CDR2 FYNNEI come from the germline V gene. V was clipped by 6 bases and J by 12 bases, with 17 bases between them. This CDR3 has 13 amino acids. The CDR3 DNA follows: TGTGCCAGCAGGATAGTGGAGGGGCAGGAACTGTTTTTT. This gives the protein CASRIVEGQELFF.

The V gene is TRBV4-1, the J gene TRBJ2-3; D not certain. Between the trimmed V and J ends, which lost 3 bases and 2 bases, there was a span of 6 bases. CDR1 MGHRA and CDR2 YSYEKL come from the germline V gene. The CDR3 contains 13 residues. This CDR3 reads CASSHRFTDTQYF. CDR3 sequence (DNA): TGCGCCAGCAGCCACCGATTCACAGATACGCAGTATTTT.

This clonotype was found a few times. The CDR3 DNA sequence: TGTGCCAGCAGCTTCTCTAGCGGGGGGAATTTATACAATGAGCAGTTCTTC. This encodes CASSFSSGGNLYNEQFF. This chain connects TRBV11-2 to TRBJ2-1, with TRBD2 matching 11 bases. The V and J ends lost 3 bases and 4 bases, in that order; junction bases with no gene match: 8. CDR3 size: 17 residues. Germline-derived CDR1 and CDR2 are SGHAT and FQNNGV.

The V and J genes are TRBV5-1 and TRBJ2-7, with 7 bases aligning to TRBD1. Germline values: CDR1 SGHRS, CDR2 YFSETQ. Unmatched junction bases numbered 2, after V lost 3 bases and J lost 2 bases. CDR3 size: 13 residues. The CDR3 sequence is CASSSGQPYEQYF. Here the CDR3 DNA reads TGCGCCAGCAGCTCGGGACAGCCCTACGAGCAGTACTTC.

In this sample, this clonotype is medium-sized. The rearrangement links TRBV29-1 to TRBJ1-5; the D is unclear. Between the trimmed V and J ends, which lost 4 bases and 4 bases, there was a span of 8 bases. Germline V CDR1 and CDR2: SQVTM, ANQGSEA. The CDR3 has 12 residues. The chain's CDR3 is CSVGGQNQPQHF. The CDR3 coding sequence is TGCAGCGTTGGTGGGCAGAATCAGCCCCAGCATTTT. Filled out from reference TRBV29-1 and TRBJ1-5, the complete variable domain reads SAVISQKPSRDICQRGTSLTIQCQVDSQVTMMFWYRQQPGQSLTLIATANQGSEATYESGFVIDKFPISRPNLTFSTLTVSNMSPEDSSIYLCSVGGQNQPQHFGDGTRLSIL.

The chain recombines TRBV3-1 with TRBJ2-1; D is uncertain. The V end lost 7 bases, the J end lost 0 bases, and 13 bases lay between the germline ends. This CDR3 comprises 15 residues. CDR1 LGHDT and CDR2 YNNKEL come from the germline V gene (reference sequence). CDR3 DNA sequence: TGTGCCAGCAAAAAGGCGGAGAGCTCCTACAATGAGCAGTTCTTC. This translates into CASKKAESSYNEQFF.

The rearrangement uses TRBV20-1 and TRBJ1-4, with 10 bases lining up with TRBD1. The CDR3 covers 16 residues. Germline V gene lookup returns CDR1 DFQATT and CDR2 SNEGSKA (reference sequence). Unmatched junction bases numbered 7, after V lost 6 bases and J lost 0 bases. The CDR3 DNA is TGCAGTGCCGCGACAGGGGGCCCTACAACTAATGAAAAACTGTTTTTT. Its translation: CSAATGGPTTNEKLFF.

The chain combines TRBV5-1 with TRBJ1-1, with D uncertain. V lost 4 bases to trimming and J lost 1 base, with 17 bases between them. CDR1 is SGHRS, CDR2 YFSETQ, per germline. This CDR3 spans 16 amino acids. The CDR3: CASSLTYSGRNTEAFF. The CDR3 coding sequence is TGCGCCAGCAGCCTAACTTACAGCGGCCGGAACACTGAAGCTTTCTTT.

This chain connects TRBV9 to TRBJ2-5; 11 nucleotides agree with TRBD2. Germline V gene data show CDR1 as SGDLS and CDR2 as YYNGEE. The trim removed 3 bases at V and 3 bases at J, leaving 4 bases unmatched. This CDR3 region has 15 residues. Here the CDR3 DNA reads TGTGCCAGCAGCGCGGGGACTAGCGGAGAAGAGACCCAGTACTTC. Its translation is CASSAGTSGEETQYF.

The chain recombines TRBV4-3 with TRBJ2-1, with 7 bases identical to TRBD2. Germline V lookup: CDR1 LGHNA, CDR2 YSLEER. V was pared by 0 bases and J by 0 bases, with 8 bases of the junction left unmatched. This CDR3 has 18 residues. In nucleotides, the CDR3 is TGCGCCAGCAGCCAAGACCCAGCGGGACGGGGCTCCTACAATGAGCAGTTCTTC. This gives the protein CASSQDPAGRGSYNEQFF.

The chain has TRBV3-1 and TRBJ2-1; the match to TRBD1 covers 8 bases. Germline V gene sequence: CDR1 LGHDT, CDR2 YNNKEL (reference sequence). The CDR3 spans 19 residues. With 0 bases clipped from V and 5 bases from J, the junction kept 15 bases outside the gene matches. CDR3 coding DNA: TGTGCCAGCAGCCAAGATTTGGAATGCGCGGGACAGGTCAACAATGAGCAGTTCTTC. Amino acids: CASSQDLECAGQVNNEQFF.

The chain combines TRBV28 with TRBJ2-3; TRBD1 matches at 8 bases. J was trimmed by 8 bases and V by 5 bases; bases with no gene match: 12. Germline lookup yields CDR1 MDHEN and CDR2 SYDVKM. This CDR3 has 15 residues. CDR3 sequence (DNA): TGTGCCAGCAGTCCGACCGGGACAGGCCCAGTTACGCAGTATTTT. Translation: CASSPTGTGPVTQYF.

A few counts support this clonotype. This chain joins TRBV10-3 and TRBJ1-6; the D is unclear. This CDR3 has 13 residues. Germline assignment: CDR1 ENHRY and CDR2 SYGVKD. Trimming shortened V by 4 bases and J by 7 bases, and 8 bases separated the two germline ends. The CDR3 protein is CAISGGYNSPLHF. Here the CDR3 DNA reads TGTGCCATCAGTGGGGGTTACAATTCACCCCTCCACTTT.